This entry is about one T cell receptor (beta chain). The sample belongs to a study of blood T cell repertoires in COVID-19. Study details: The samples span acute and convalescent COVID-19 from the United States, Italy and Spain.

Here immunoSEQ multiplex PCR was the method, and the copy in TCRdb shows in-frame clones only, minus some. The profile shows around 200,000 clones, 80% to 90% of them singletons. V lost 0 bases and J 2 bases, leaving 12 bases between the germline ends. Germline assignment: CDR1 SGHRS and CDR2 YFSETQ. The CDR3 length is 16 residues. The genes are TRBV5-1 and TRBJ2-4; no reliable D call. This clonotype was sampled from a man at least 80 years old with acute or convalescent COVID-19. Sequencing used peripheral blood. The CDR3 nucleotides are TGCGCCAGCAGCTTGGGTGACTTTGCGACCAAAAACATTCAGTACTTC. This codes for CASSLGDFATKNIQYF.